The 20 T cell receptor beta chains listed next were all sequenced from one sample in a study of T-cell memory formation after mild COVID-19. Via MiXCR, TCRdb re-called the 5' RACE reads, giving one row per CDR3 protein. Of approximately 250,000 distinct CDR3 sequences listed, approximately 15% were seen once; the top ten hold 22%. Sequencing was done on a sample of PBMCs or a T cell subset sorted from them (not recorded which). These receptors all stem from a man aged 18 to 35 who had mild COVID-19 (a few samples of this study predate the infection). Cell type and time point are not known.

The chain carries TRBV7-9 and TRBJ2-3; D gene uncertain. Germline CDR1 is SEHNR and CDR2 is FQNEAQ (reference sequence). Trimming took off 8 bases at V and 0 bases at J, with 18 bases between the two ends. The CDR3 contains 16 residues. The CDR3 region has the DNA TGTGCCAGCTATCCATTCGGGCTAACTAGCACAGATACGCAGTATTTT. Residues: CASYPFGLTSTDTQYF.

V gene TRBV5-6 combines with J gene TRBJ2-7; unclear D gene. The CDR3 has 14 amino acids. Germline assignment: CDR1 SGHDT and CDR2 YYEEEE. V was shortened by 2 bases and J by 6 bases, with 15 bases between the two germline ends. This CDR3 reads CASSFEPLRSEQYF. In DNA form, the CDR3 reads TGTGCCAGCAGCTTTGAACCCCTACGAAGCGAGCAGTACTTC.

The CDR3 loop reads CASSYAGSYGYTF. The DNA of the CDR3 is TGTGCCAGCAGTTACGCGGGGAGCTATGGCTACACCTTC. The genes are TRBV6-2 or TRBV6-3 and TRBJ1-2; D unclear. The germline CDR1 and CDR2 sequences are MNHEY and SVGEGT. The CDR3 is 13 amino acids. Deletions cut 2 bases from V and 4 bases from J, with 8 bases between.

J is TRBJ2-1 and V is TRBV7-3; 13 bases agree with TRBD2. Per the germline V gene, CDR1 is SGHTA and CDR2 is FQGTGA. There are 23 residues in the CDR3. V was pared by 6 bases and J by 1 base, with 24 bases of the junction left unmatched. The DNA for the CDR3 is TGTGCCAGCAGGTTCCCCGCGGGACTAGCGGGGTCGGGCCAGATAGGGTCCTACAATGAGCAGTTCTTC. This sequence encodes CASRFPAGLAGSGQIGSYNEQFF.

The rearrangement uses TRBV7-9 and TRBJ2-2; D is perhaps TRBD2 (5 bases). V dropped 5 bases and J dropped 2 bases, with 15 bases sitting between them. Germline V lookup: CDR1 SEHNR, CDR2 FQNEAQ (reference sequence). This CDR3 contains 16 residues. The chain's CDR3 is CASSLWRGFNTGELFF. CDR3 sequence (DNA): TGTGCCAGCAGCCTATGGAGAGGGTTCAACACCGGGGAGCTGTTTTTT.

The CDR3 DNA reads as TGTGCCAGCAGCTTGTACGGGTCCTACGAGCAGTACGTC. It specifies CASSLYGSYEQYV. The chain is built from TRBV7-8 and TRBJ2-7; D uncertain. Deletions cut 3 bases from V and 1 base from J, with 7 bases between. The CDR3 spans 13 residues. Germline CDR1 reads SGHVS; CDR2 reads FQNEAQ.

This clonotype was picked up a small number of times. The gene calls are TRBV7-9 and TRBJ1-1; TRBD1 might be the D (5 bases). Trimming stripped 1 base from V and 8 bases from J, with 11 bases between. This CDR3 has 13 residues. The germline CDR1 and CDR2 sequences are SEHNR and FQNEAQ (reference sequence). CDR3 sequence (DNA): TGTGCCAGCAGCTTAGGTGGCGGGGGGGAAGCTTTCTTT. Residues: CASSLGGGGEAFF.

This rearrangement joins TRBV6-5 to TRBJ2-3; TRBD1 matches 8 bases. This CDR3 is built from 14 residues. Per germline, CDR1 MNHEY and CDR2 SVGAGI. J was trimmed by 4 bases and V by 6 bases; bases with no gene match: 6. CDR3 protein: CASRLDRVADTQYF. The CDR3, as DNA: TGTGCCAGCAGGTTGGACAGGGTGGCAGATACGCAGTATTTT.

Only a few counts were recorded for this clonotype. This chain joins TRBV6-5 and TRBJ2-5, with 8 bases fitting TRBD2. Germline assignment: CDR1 MNHEY and CDR2 SVGAGI. The CDR3 extends over 14 amino acids. The V and J ends lost 1 base and 4 bases, in that order; junction bases with no gene match: 2. DNA for the CDR3: TGTGCCAGCAGTTACTGGACTAGCAGAGAGACCCAGTACTTC. This gives the protein CASSYWTSRETQYF.

This clonotype was recorded a few times. The J gene is TRBJ1-5, the V gene TRBV5-5; D is perhaps TRBD1 (5 bases). Trimming took off 0 bases at V and 7 bases at J, with 8 bases between the two ends. The CDR3 extends over 13 amino acids. Germline CDR1 is SGHKS and CDR2 is YYEKEE (reference sequence). CDR3 nucleotide sequence: TGTGCCAGCAGCTTGGAGTGGGGGCAGCCCCAGCATTTT. It encodes CASSLEWGQPQHF.

The chain couples TRBV12-3 or TRBV12-4 to TRBJ1-1; a weak D match, TRBD1 (6 bases). The CDR3 consists of 15 residues. V dropped 2 bases and J dropped 6 bases, with 16 bases sitting between them. This chain's CDR3 is CASSLFLGGVAEAFF. The CDR3, as DNA: TGTGCCAGCAGTTTATTTCTAGGGGGTGTAGCTGAAGCTTTCTTT.

The chain joins TRBV12-3 or TRBV12-4 to TRBJ1-1, with D perhaps matching TRBD1 (5 bases). CDR3 length: 14 amino acids. Trimming left V 8 bases short and J 5 bases short, with 18 bases between. The CDR3 DNA reads TGTGCCAGCGACGTTCGCAGGGTGGGGACTGAAGCTTTCTTT. This codes for CASDVRRVGTEAFF.

The chain has TRBV4-1 and TRBJ1-2, with TRBD1 identical over 8 bases. The CDR3 runs 13 residues. Germline CDR1 is MGHRA and CDR2 is YSYEKL. V trimming: 5 bases; J trimming: 13 bases; junction bases outside the gene matches: 12. CDR3 sequence reads: CASSDDRGDEVTF. Written as DNA, the CDR3 is TGCGCCAGCAGCGACGACAGGGGAGATGAGGTCACCTTC.

This clonotype was recorded many times. The genes are TRBV5-6 and TRBJ2-7, with 7 bases lining up with TRBD1. The CDR3 has 13 amino acids. Trimming at V came to 5 bases and at J to 2 bases, leaving 4 bases not matched to a gene. Germline V CDR1 and CDR2: SGHDT, YYEEEE. CDR3 in DNA: TGTGCCAGCAGTTCGGGACAGCCCTACGAGCAGTACTTC. This codes for CASSSGQPYEQYF.

This chain connects TRBV6-5 to TRBJ1-1; 7 bases line up with TRBD1. The germline gives CDR1 MNHEY, CDR2 SVGAGI. The CDR3 length is 14 residues. The ends lost 7 bases at V and 3 bases at J; junction bases unmatched: 8. The CDR3 DNA sequence: TGTGCCAGCACCATTCAGGGGGGTTACACTGAAGCTTTCTTT. This translates into CASTIQGGYTEAFF.

This clonotype was observed a few times. The chain couples TRBV7-9 to TRBJ1-2; D call uncertain. Germline V gene sequence: CDR1 SEHNR, CDR2 FQNEAQ (reference sequence). This CDR3 has 14 amino acids. Trimming removed 1 base from V and 3 bases from J, with 9 bases in between. The CDR3, as DNA: TGTGCCAGCAGCTTAGACCGGGGAGACTATGGCTACACCTTC. Protein product: CASSLDRGDYGYTF. Using reference TRBV7-9 and TRBJ1-2 for the parts outside the CDR3, the full variable domain is DTGVSQNPRHKITKRGQNVTFRCDPISEHNRLYWYRQTLGQGPEFLTYFQNEAQLEKSRLLSDRFSAERPKGSFSTLEIQRTEQGDSAMYLCASSLDRGDYGYTFGSGTRLTVV.

This chain links TRBV3-1 with TRBJ2-2, with D unresolved. Germline V gene sequence: CDR1 LGHDT, CDR2 YNNKEL (reference sequence). Trimming left V 4 bases short and J 4 bases short, with 7 bases between. The CDR3 length is 13 residues. The CDR3 loop is CASSLALTGELFF. DNA of the CDR3: TGTGCCAGCAGCCTCGCACTCACCGGGGAGCTGTTTTTT. Based on the CDR3 plus reference TRBV3-1 and TRBJ2-2, the full variable domain is DTAVSQTPKYLVTQMGNDKSIKCEQNLGHDTMYWYKQDSKKFLKIMFSYNNKELIINETVPNRFSPKSPDKAHLNLHINSLELGDSAVYFCASSLALTGELFFGEGSRLTVL.

This clonotype was seen a handful of times. The genes are TRBV9 and TRBJ2-7, with TRBD2 as a possible D gene (6 bases). From germline, CDR1 is SGDLS and CDR2 YYNGEE. Deletions cut 3 bases from V and 2 bases from J, with 15 bases between. The CDR3 totals 15 residues. The CDR3 DNA follows: TGTGCCAGCAGCGCCCAAAGGGGAGGAACCTACGAGCAGTACTTC. Translated: CASSAQRGGTYEQYF.

The rearrangement links TRBV5-4 to TRBJ2-3; D gene unclear. Germline assignment: CDR1 SGHNT and CDR2 YYREEE (reference sequence). The V end lost 4 bases, the J end lost 1 base, and 7 bases lay between the germline ends. CDR3 length: 13 residues. The CDR3 sequence: CASSLMGTDTQYF. In DNA, the CDR3 is TGTGCCAGCAGCCTTATGGGCACAGATACGCAGTATTTT. The whole variable domain, filled in from reference TRBV5-4 and TRBJ2-3, reads ETGVTQSPTHLIKTRGQQVTLRCSSQSGHNTVSWYQQALGQGPQFIFQYYREEENGRGNFPPRFSGLQFPNYSSELNVNALELDDSALYLCASSLMGTDTQYFGPGTRLTVL.

In this sample, this clonotype turned up a few times. This chain uses TRBV7-9 with TRBJ1-1, with D tentatively TRBD1 (6 bases). This CDR3 is built from 15 residues. V was cut by 5 bases and J by 5 bases, with 18 bases left in between. The germline gives CDR1 SEHNR, CDR2 FQNEAQ (reference sequence). CDR3 in DNA: TGTGCCAGCAGCACTGGACAGCGAGGGGGAACTGAAGCTTTCTTT. Protein product: CASSTGQRGGTEAFF.